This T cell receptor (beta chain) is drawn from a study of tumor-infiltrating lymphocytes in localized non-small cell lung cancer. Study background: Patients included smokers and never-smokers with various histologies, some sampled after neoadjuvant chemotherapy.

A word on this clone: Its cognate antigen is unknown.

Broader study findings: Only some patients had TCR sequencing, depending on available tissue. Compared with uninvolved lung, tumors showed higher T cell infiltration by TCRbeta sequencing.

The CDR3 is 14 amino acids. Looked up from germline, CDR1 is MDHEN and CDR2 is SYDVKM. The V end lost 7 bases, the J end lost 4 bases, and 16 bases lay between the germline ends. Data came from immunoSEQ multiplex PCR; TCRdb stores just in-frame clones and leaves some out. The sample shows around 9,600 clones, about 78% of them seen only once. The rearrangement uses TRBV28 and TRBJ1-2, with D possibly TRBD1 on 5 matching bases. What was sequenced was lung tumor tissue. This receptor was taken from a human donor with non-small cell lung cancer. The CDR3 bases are TGTGCCAGCACCGTAGGGACGGATTTCTATGGCTACACCTTC. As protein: CASTVGTDFYGYTF.